A single sample is the source of the 19 T cell receptor beta chains below, sequenced in a study of blood T cell repertoires in COVID-19. Using immunoSEQ multiplex PCR, the repertoire was profiled, and TCRdb retains in-frame clones only, with some absent. Of approximately 260,000 clones listed, approximately 87% are singletons. Input material: peripheral blood. These receptors were collected from a man aged 55 to 70 who had recovered from COVID-19.

The chain has TRBV19 and TRBJ2-7, with 8 bases fitting TRBD1. The J segment lost 6 bases and the V segment lost 6 bases, leaving 10 bases of the junction unmatched. CDR3 size: 14 residues. CDR1 LNHDA and CDR2 SQIVND come from the germline V gene (reference sequence). CDR3 region: CASSVGTGGTEQYF. In DNA, the CDR3 is TGTGCCAGTAGCGTCGGGACAGGAGGGACCGAGCAGTACTTC.

A few counts support this clone. The chain has TRBV3-1 (or the pseudogene TRBV3-2) and TRBJ2-7; TRBD2 aligns across 7 bases. CDR1 and CDR2 from the germline V gene are LGHDT and YNNKEL (reference sequence). V shed 4 bases, J shed 6 bases, and the junction held 6 bases outside the gene matches. This CDR3 has 13 amino acids. CDR3 residues: CASSLSGGLEQYF. The CDR3 DNA follows: TGTGCCAGCAGCCTCTCGGGGGGTCTCGAGCAGTACTTC.

V usage is TRBV19 and J usage is TRBJ1-4; possible D gene TRBD1, 5 bases. V shed 7 bases and J shed 10 bases, with 19 bases lying between them. Germline V lookup: CDR1 LNHDA, CDR2 SQIVND (reference sequence). There are 14 residues in the CDR3. CDR3 bases: TGTGCCAGTACCCCGGACGGGCCAAGGGGAAAACTGTTTTTT. As protein: CASTPDGPRGKLFF.

This chain connects TRBV24-1 to TRBJ2-2; D is unclear. Germline-derived CDR1 and CDR2 are KGHDR and SFDVKD. V gave up 7 bases and J gave up 7 bases, with 12 bases separating them. The CDR3 is 13 residues long. The CDR3 nucleotides read TGTGCCACCAGGGGCCCCGGTGGCGGGGAGCTGTTTTTT. As protein: CATRGPGGGELFF.

The V gene is TRBV6-1, the J gene TRBJ1-1; maybe TRBD1 (5 bases). Germline loops: CDR1 MNHNS, CDR2 SASEGT. This CDR3 comprises 16 residues. Trimming cost V 3 bases and J 0 bases, with 14 bases left between them. The CDR3 region has the DNA TGTGCCAGCAGTGAGGTTTTTGGCAGGGTGAACACTGAAGCTTTCTTT. It is translated as CASSEVFGRVNTEAFF.

The V call is TRBV20-1, the J call TRBJ2-3; D is unresolved. CDR3 length: 16 residues. CDR1 and CDR2 (germline): DFQATT, SNEGSKA (reference sequence). V was pared by 3 bases and J by 2 bases, with 18 bases between. The CDR3 bases are TGCAGTGCTAGTCCACCCCGTGCTCCTATCACAGATACGCAGTATTTT. This translates into CSASPPRAPITDTQYF.

The chain couples TRBV2 to TRBJ1-2; D is perhaps TRBD1 (5 bases). CDR1 and CDR2 from the germline V gene are SNHLY and FYNNEI. The CDR3 length is 14 residues. Trimming pared 2 bases from V and 5 bases from J, leaving 12 bases between. DNA for the CDR3: TGTGCCAGCAGTGAAACTGGGCAGGGTTATGGCTACACCTTC. As protein: CASSETGQGYGYTF.

The rearrangement links TRBV29-1 to TRBJ2-5, with D uncertain. CDR3 length: 11 amino acids. Between the trimmed V and J ends, which lost 3 bases and 2 bases, there was a span of 4 bases. Per germline, CDR1 SQVTM and CDR2 ANQGSEA. The CDR3 here is CSVDRQETQYF. The CDR3 DNA sequence: TGCAGCGTTGACAGACAAGAGACCCAGTACTTC.

Notes on this clone: One end of the junction varies from germline; a read error may be responsible. DNA of the CDR3: TGTGCCAGCAGCGTAGCTACATGGGGGGGAGTTAGCTTC. It is translated as CASSVATWGGVSF. The chain links TRBV9 to TRBJ1-2; the D gene is possibly TRBD1 (5 bases). The CDR3 totals 13 residues. CDR1 and CDR2 (germline): SGDLS, YYNGEE.

The chain couples TRBV6-4 to TRBJ2-2; 7 positions match TRBD1. Trimming cost V 6 bases and J 4 bases; bases outside gene matches: 5. CDR3 length: 14 residues. Looked up from germline, CDR1 is MRHNA and CDR2 is SNTAGT. The CDR3 region has the DNA TGTGCCAGCAGAGTACAGGGGAGCACCGGGGAGCTGTTTTTT. It codes for CASRVQGSTGELFF.

The gene calls are TRBV28 and TRBJ2-7; 11 bases fit TRBD1. The CDR3 runs 14 residues. The V segment lost 6 bases and the J segment 9 bases; nucleotides outside the gene matches: 10. Germline V gives CDR1 MDHEN, CDR2 SYDVKM. This CDR3 reads CASRLGQGVKGQYF. CDR3 sequence (DNA): TGTGCCAGCAGACTGGGACAGGGGGTTAAAGGGCAGTACTTC.

This rearrangement joins TRBV5-6 to TRBJ2-4; D possibly corresponds to TRBD1 (6 bases). V was shortened by 4 bases and J by 5 bases, with 19 bases between the two germline ends. CDR1 SGHDT and CDR2 YYEEEE come from the germline V gene. The length of the CDR3 is 16 residues. CDR3 coding DNA: TGTGCCAGCAGCCCGTACAGGGTGCGACGGGAAAACATTCAGTACTTC. Its translation is CASSPYRVRRENIQYF.

V usage is TRBV10-3 and J usage is TRBJ2-1; 8 bases are a match to TRBD2. The V gene end was trimmed by 5 bases and the J gene end by 5 bases; junction bases not matched to a gene: 20. This CDR3 is built from 19 residues. The germline V gene has CDR1 ENHRY and CDR2 SYGVKD. The DNA for the CDR3 is TGTGCCATCAGTTCCTACGGAGGTAGCGGGACGTCAACCCACAATGAGCAGTTCTTC. Protein sequence: CAISSYGGSGTSTHNEQFF.

V usage is TRBV29-1 and J usage is TRBJ2-3; D gene uncertain. The V gene's germline CDR1 is SQVTM and CDR2 ANQGSEA. V lost 7 bases to trimming and J lost 0 bases, with 11 bases between them. This CDR3 has 13 residues. The CDR3 nucleotides are TGCAGCGGGGCAGGCTCTAGCACAGATACGCAGTATTTT. Protein sequence: CSGAGSSTDTQYF.

The genes are TRBV5-1 and TRBJ2-1; 11 bases are shared with TRBD2. In germline, CDR1 is SGHRS, CDR2 YFSETQ. V lost 7 bases to trimming and J lost 6 bases; unmatched junction nucleotides: 12. CDR3 length: 16 residues. The CDR3 spells CASHSGGANVANEQFF. The CDR3 DNA follows: TGCGCCAGCCATAGCGGGGGGGCCAACGTAGCCAATGAGCAGTTCTTC. Variable domain in full (rest from reference TRBV5-1 and TRBJ2-1): KAGVTQTPRYLIKTRGQQVTLSCSPISGHRSVSWYQQTPGQGLQFLFEYFSETQRNKGNFPGRFSGRQFSNSRSEMNVSTLELGDSALYLCASHSGGANVANEQFFGPGTRLTVL.

The rearrangement joins TRBV6-5 to TRBJ1-3; 7 positions match TRBD1. This CDR3 is built from 15 residues. The junction had 9 bases not matched to a gene; V was cut back by 4 bases and J by 6 bases. The V gene's germline CDR1 is MNHEY and CDR2 SVGAGI. The CDR3 here is CASSSLRGSKNTIYF. The CDR3 DNA reads TGTGCCAGCAGTTCCCTCAGGGGGAGCAAAAACACCATATATTTT.

This chain links TRBV29-1 with TRBJ2-5; D may be TRBD1 (5 bases). CDR1 is SQVTM, CDR2 ANQGSEA, per germline. The CDR3 runs to 14 residues. Trimming took 5 bases from V and 5 from J, leaving 18 bases between them. CDR3 coding DNA: TGCAGCGTTCCAAGAAGGGGCTCTCGGGAGACCCAGTACTTC. Translation gives CSVPRRGSRETQYF.

CDR3 sequence (DNA): TGTGCCATCACCCAACTAGCGGGGACCGAGCAGTACTTC. Translation gives CAITQLAGTEQYF. The V call is TRBV10-3, the J call TRBJ2-7, with 10 nucleotides matching TRBD2. From germline, CDR1 is ENHRY and CDR2 SYGVKD. The CDR3 runs 13 residues. V shed 7 bases and J 6 bases; nucleotides not matched to a gene: 6.

CDR3 loop: CASTPHPGGTGHEQFF. The CDR3 DNA follows: TGTGCCAGCACCCCCCACCCAGGGGGCACCGGGCATGAGCAGTTCTTC. The V call is TRBV11-2, the J call TRBJ2-1; 8 nucleotides match TRBD1. Trimming took 7 bases from V and 8 from J; bases not matched to a gene: 16. Germline CDR1 SGHAT, CDR2 FQNNGV. The CDR3 contains 16 residues.